This passage covers 32 T cell receptor beta chains from one sample sequenced in a study of identical twins. TCRdb independently ran MiXCR on the 5' RACE reads; one entry per CDR3 protein. The table has 690,000 or so distinct CDR3 sequences, 5.5% to 6.5% seen once; the top ten hold 1.5% to 2%. Sequencing was performed on naive T cells sorted from blood. The source of these receptors is a man between 18 and 29 years old in good health.

This clonotype has at least ten counts. The chain has TRBV28 and TRBJ2-7; D remains unclear. The germline CDR1 and CDR2 sequences are MDHEN and SYDVKM. The V and J ends lost 5 bases and 3 bases respectively, with 14 bases between them. The CDR3 has 14 residues. The CDR3 nucleotides are TGTGCCAGCAGTCATCGGACCCTTCTCTACGAGCAGTACTTC. Translated: CASSHRTLLYEQYF.

This clonotype was detected a few times. The gene calls are TRBV20-1 and TRBJ2-4, with 12 nucleotides matching TRBD2. The CDR3 contains 16 residues. The germline V gene encodes CDR1 DFQATT and CDR2 SNEGSKA (reference sequence). V dropped 2 bases and J dropped 7; count of bases not matched to a gene: 9. This CDR3 is CSARLAGGLISNIQYF. In nucleotides, the CDR3 is TGCAGTGCTAGACTAGCGGGAGGGCTTATCTCGAACATTCAGTACTTC.

This clonotype was observed a handful of times. V usage is TRBV27 and J usage is TRBJ2-1, with a possible D match to TRBD2 (6 bases). The ends were cut back, 5 bases at V and 4 bases at J, with 15 bases in the middle. This CDR3 is 15 amino acids long. Germline V CDR1 and CDR2: MNHEY, SMNVEV (reference sequence). CDR3 amino acids: CASSPLGGRYNEQFF. In DNA, the CDR3 is TGTGCCAGCAGTCCTCTCGGGGGACGGTACAATGAGCAGTTCTTC.

This clonotype was recorded many times. V usage is TRBV3-1 and J usage is TRBJ1-2; D not certain. Germline assignment: CDR1 LGHDT and CDR2 YNNKEL (reference sequence). This CDR3 has 16 residues. V was trimmed by 1 base and J by 10 bases, leaving 22 bases between them. CDR3 residues: CASSQGGRPSTSFYTF. Here the CDR3 DNA reads TGTGCCAGCAGCCAAGGTGGGCGGCCTTCGACCTCCTTCTACACCTTC.

Notes on this clonotype: Mismatch with germline at one junction end may stem from a read error. Here the CDR3 DNA reads TGTGTCAGCAGCCGTAAGACAGGGTACAATGAGCAGTTCTTC. Translating it yields CVSSRKTGYNEQFF. The J gene is TRBJ2-1, the V gene TRBV7-2, with 7 bases lining up with TRBD1. Germline V gene data show CDR1 as SGHTA and CDR2 as FQGNSA. This CDR3 spans 14 amino acids.

This clonotype came up many times. The chain uses TRBV12-3 or TRBV12-4 and TRBJ2-1; 10 positions match TRBD2. V shed 5 bases and J 7 bases; nucleotides not matched to a gene: 5. The CDR3 contains 14 residues. The CDR3 reads CASSTGLARNEQFF. The CDR3, as DNA: TGTGCCAGCAGTACGGGACTAGCGAGGAATGAGCAGTTCTTC.

This clonotype has only a few counts. The V and J genes are TRBV12-3 or TRBV12-4 and TRBJ2-1, with D hard to call. With 6 bases removed from V and 3 bases from J, the gap between germline ends came to 18 bases. The CDR3 is made up of 16 amino acids. CDR3 nucleotides: TGTGCCAGCAGGGCCCCCCTGTCCAACAACTACAATGAGCAGTTCTTC. Protein: CASRAPLSNNYNEQFF.

This clonotype was observed a few times. V and J are TRBV7-8 and TRBJ2-2; 9 bases are a match to TRBD2. There are 17 residues in the CDR3. The germline V gene encodes CDR1 SGHVS and CDR2 FQNEAQ. V shed 1 base, J shed 5 bases, and the junction held 8 bases outside the gene matches. The CDR3 is CASSLDAAGGPTGELFF. For the CDR3, the DNA is TGTGCCAGCAGCTTAGACGCCGCGGGAGGGCCTACCGGGGAGCTGTTTTTT.

This clonotype was counted a few times. The rearrangement links TRBV4-1 to TRBJ2-7; no clear D. Between the trimmed V and J ends, which lost 2 bases and 4 bases, there was a span of 9 bases. The germline V gene encodes CDR1 MGHRA and CDR2 YSYEKL. This CDR3 region has 13 residues. The CDR3 is CASSQYLGYEQYV. Here the CDR3 DNA reads TGCGCCAGCAGCCAATATCTGGGTTACGAGCAGTACGTC.

This clonotype was recorded at least ten times. V gene TRBV27 combines with J gene TRBJ2-7; 14 nucleotides agree with TRBD2. With 4 bases clipped from V and 5 bases from J, the junction kept 7 bases outside the gene matches. This CDR3 spans 16 amino acids. Germline CDR1 is MNHEY and CDR2 is SMNVEV (reference sequence). This chain's CDR3 is CASSSGLAGVWNEQYF. The CDR3 DNA follows: TGTGCCAGCAGTTCGGGACTAGCGGGAGTTTGGAACGAGCAGTACTTC.

The table lists this clonotype with many counts. The chain recombines TRBV29-1 with TRBJ1-4; tentative D call: TRBD1 (5 bases). Germline CDR1 and CDR2: SQVTM and ANQGSEA. Trimming cost V 6 bases and J 4 bases, with 24 bases left between them. The CDR3 is 17 residues long. This chain's CDR3 is CSVAPGTGTAYNEKLFF. CDR3 in DNA: TGCAGCGTCGCGCCGGGAACTGGGACGGCTTATAATGAAAAACTGTTTTTT.

In this sample, this clonotype turned up many times. The V and J genes are TRBV7-2 and TRBJ2-1, with D perhaps assigned TRBD1 or TRBD2 (5 bases each). Trimming took off 3 bases at V and 13 bases at J, with 10 bases between the two ends. Germline CDR1 is SGHTA and CDR2 is FQGNSA. The CDR3 totals 11 residues. CDR3: CASSFPGPQFF. In DNA form, the CDR3 reads TGTGCCAGCAGCTTTCCGGGACCCCAGTTCTTC.

This clonotype has a count of ten or more. The chain uses TRBV20-1 and TRBJ2-1; tentative D call: TRBD2 (6 bases). The V gene's germline CDR1 is DFQATT and CDR2 SNEGSKA (reference sequence). The CDR3 is made up of 11 amino acids. Trimming left V 7 bases short and J 6 bases short, with 10 bases between. The CDR3 is CSGSGANEQFF. CDR3 bases: TGCAGTGGTTCGGGAGCCAATGAGCAGTTCTTC.

The sample holds a few counts of this clonotype. The chain carries TRBV6-5 and TRBJ2-5, with a possible D match to TRBD1 (5 bases). Looked up from germline, CDR1 is MNHEY and CDR2 is SVGAGI. The CDR3 runs to 15 residues. V lost 0 bases to trimming and J lost 5 bases, with 13 bases between them. The CDR3 region has the DNA TGTGCCAGCAGTTACTCACCTGGCAGGGCGGAGACCCAGTACTTC. This translates into CASSYSPGRAETQYF.

The chain recombines TRBV6-2 or TRBV6-3 with TRBJ2-7; TRBD1 aligns across 7 bases. V lost 5 bases to trimming and J lost 3 bases; unmatched junction nucleotides: 10. The CDR3 loop spans 15 amino acids. Germline V CDR1 and CDR2: MNHEY, SVGEGT. Written as DNA, the CDR3 is TGTGCCAGCAGTCACGCGACGGGACAGAGCTACGAGCAGTACTTC. Residues: CASSHATGQSYEQYF.

This clonotype was seen repeatedly, ten times or more. The chain joins TRBV10-3 to TRBJ2-3; perhaps TRBD2 as D (5 bases). The CDR3 totals 11 residues. Trimming shortened V by 6 bases and J by 6 bases, and 7 bases separated the two germline ends. Germline CDR1 ENHRY, CDR2 SYGVKD. CDR3 in DNA: TGTGCCATCAGCGGGGTGGATACGCAGTATTTT. Its protein is CAISGVDTQYF.

This chain connects TRBV27 to TRBJ2-7, with 7 bases aligning to TRBD2. Trimming at V came to 7 bases and at J to 0 bases, leaving 6 bases not matched to a gene. Per the germline V gene, CDR1 is MNHEY and CDR2 is SMNVEV (reference sequence). The CDR3 runs to 14 residues. The CDR3 region is CASKLATLSYEQYF. As DNA, the CDR3 is TGTGCCAGCAAACTAGCGACACTCTCCTACGAGCAGTACTTC.

In this sample, this clonotype turned up many times. This chain uses TRBV6-2 or TRBV6-3 with TRBJ2-7, with D perhaps matching TRBD1 (5 bases). Germline V CDR1 and CDR2: MNHEY, SVGEGT. The ends were cut back, 2 bases at V and 3 bases at J, with 8 bases in the middle. CDR3 length: 13 residues. The CDR3 loop is CASSYQGLYEQYF. CDR3 bases: TGTGCCAGCAGTTACCAGGGCCTCTACGAGCAGTACTTC.

This clonotype came up many times. CDR3 sequence reads: CASSSLMGNYNEQFF. CDR3 bases: TGTGCCAGCAGCAGCCTGATGGGGAACTACAATGAGCAGTTCTTC. The chain employs TRBV27 and TRBJ2-1; unclear D gene. V shed 6 bases and J shed 3 bases, with 15 bases lying between them. CDR3 length: 15 amino acids. The germline V gene encodes CDR1 MNHEY and CDR2 SMNVEV (reference sequence).

In this sample, this clonotype turned up a few times. The chain employs TRBV20-1 and TRBJ2-5; TRBD2 matches at 9 bases. CDR1 is DFQATT, CDR2 SNEGSKA, per germline (reference sequence). After removal of 3 bases from V and 5 bases from J, the junction contained 4 bases not matched to a gene. This CDR3 comprises 13 residues. The DNA of the CDR3 is TGCAGTGCTAGTAGCGGGAGTAGCGAGACCCAGTACTTC. Its protein product is CSASSGSSETQYF.

This clonotype has a handful of counts. The chain combines TRBV21-1 with TRBJ2-7; TRBD1, the table's D call, lacks a check against the DNA. TRBV21-1 constitutes a pseudogene. There are 18 residues in the CDR3. In DNA, the CDR3 is TGTGCCAGCAGCAAAGAAATTTGTCCGGGACAGGGTCCCTACGAGCAGTACGTC. The encoded protein is CASSKEICPGQGPYEQYV.

This clonotype was seen many times. J is TRBJ1-5 and V is TRBV4-2; possible D gene TRBD1, 5 bases. The CDR3 has 19 amino acids. The germline gives CDR1 LGHNA, CDR2 YNFKEQ. V lost 0 bases to trimming and J lost 0 bases, with 18 bases between them. The CDR3, as DNA: TGTGCCAGCAGCCAAGAGACGGGGCAGGGTGGCTATAGCAATCAGCCCCAGCATTTT. This sequence encodes CASSQETGQGGYSNQPQHF.

This clonotype has more than one count but fewer than ten. The V call is TRBV28, the J call TRBJ2-7; 10 positions agree with TRBD2. Germline CDR1 and CDR2: MDHEN and SYDVKM. This CDR3 region has 15 residues. V shed 6 bases and J 2 bases; nucleotides not matched to a gene: 7. The DNA of the CDR3 is TGTGCCAGCAGCATCACTAGCGGGACCCCCTACGAGCAGTACTTC. This codes for CASSITSGTPYEQYF.

This clonotype was seen at least ten times. The rearrangement links TRBV5-5 to TRBJ2-7, with a possible D match to TRBD2 (5 bases). Germline CDR1 SGHKS, CDR2 YYEKEE (reference sequence). V dropped 4 bases and J dropped 3 bases, with 14 bases sitting between them. The CDR3 loop spans 14 amino acids. Here the CDR3 reads CASSPGLGLYEQYF. The CDR3 DNA is TGTGCCAGCAGCCCCGGACTGGGTCTCTACGAGCAGTACTTC.

The CDR3 DNA reads as TGTGCCATCAGTGAGGTCCCCGGGACTGACAAGTACGAGCAGTACTTC. It translates to CAISEVPGTDKYEQYF. V gene TRBV10-3 combines with J gene TRBJ2-7, with D maybe TRBD2 (6 bases). The CDR3 covers 16 residues. CDR1 and CDR2 (germline): ENHRY, SYGVKD. V was trimmed by 2 bases and J by 4 bases, leaving 18 bases between them.

This clonotype was seen only a few times. V and J are TRBV24-1 and TRBJ2-1; no clear D. Germline V lookup: CDR1 KGHDR, CDR2 SFDVKD. The CDR3 covers 18 residues. Trimming pared 2 bases from V and 0 bases from J, leaving 16 bases between. CDR3 region: CATSDSTTATSSYNEQFF. The CDR3 DNA sequence: TGTGCCACCAGTGATTCGACGACGGCGACGAGCTCCTACAATGAGCAGTTCTTC.

The sample holds a few counts of this clonotype. The chain uses TRBV29-1 and TRBJ1-1; a weak D match, TRBD1 (6 bases). Trimming removed 0 bases from V and 0 bases from J, with 14 bases in between. The CDR3 runs to 16 residues. The germline gives CDR1 SQVTM, CDR2 ANQGSEA. The CDR3 sequence: CSVEDPQGLLNTEAFF. The DNA of the CDR3 is TGCAGCGTTGAAGACCCCCAGGGGCTTTTGAACACTGAAGCTTTCTTT. Supplemented by reference TRBV29-1 and TRBJ1-1, the full variable domain reads SAVISQKPSRDICQRGTSLTIQCQVDSQVTMMFWYRQQPGQSLTLIATANQGSEATYESGFVIDKFPISRPNLTFSTLTVSNMSPEDSSIYLCSVEDPQGLLNTEAFFGQGTRLTVV.

This clonotype was counted at least ten times. The gene calls are TRBV20-1 and TRBJ2-2, with TRBD2 matching 11 bases. The CDR3 contains 16 residues. The germline CDR1 and CDR2 sequences are DFQATT and SNEGSKA (reference sequence). V lost 2 bases, J lost 2 bases, and 4 bases stayed unmatched. Written as DNA, the CDR3 is TGCAGTGCTAGAAAAGGACTAGCGGGTAACACCGGGGAGCTGTTTTTT. It codes for CSARKGLAGNTGELFF.

This clonotype was recorded at least ten times. This sequence joins TRBV20-1 and TRBJ2-7; 9 nucleotides agree with TRBD1. The CDR3 runs to 15 residues. Trimming took 3 bases from V and 0 from J; bases not matched to a gene: 6. The germline V gene encodes CDR1 DFQATT and CDR2 SNEGSKA (reference sequence). CDR3 DNA: TGCAGTGCTAGCGGACAGGGGACGGGCTCCTACGAGCAGTACTTC. It codes for CSASGQGTGSYEQYF.

The chain couples TRBV6-2 or TRBV6-3 to TRBJ2-2; D not resolved. The length of the CDR3 is 12 residues. Germline V CDR1 and CDR2: MNHEY, SVGEGT. Trimming took 7 bases from V and 8 from J, leaving 11 bases between them. The CDR3 loop is CASTSAVGELFF. The CDR3 nucleotides read TGTGCCAGCACCTCGGCGGTAGGGGAGCTGTTTTTT.

This clonotype was counted only a few times. The rearrangement links TRBV6-1 to TRBJ2-6, with D perhaps matching TRBD1 (6 bases). The germline CDR1 and CDR2 sequences are MNHNS and SASEGT. The CDR3 runs to 17 residues. Trimming took 7 bases from V and 4 from J, leaving 20 bases between them. Written as DNA, the CDR3 is TGTGCCAGCACCACGACAGGAGGCAGTTCCGGGGCCAACGTCCTGACTTTC. Protein sequence: CASTTTGGSSGANVLTF.

This clonotype was seen at least ten times. The chain couples TRBV3-1 to TRBJ1-5; tentative D call: TRBD1 (6 bases). Trimming left V 6 bases short and J 0 bases short, with 18 bases between. This CDR3 is 17 amino acids long. The germline V gene has CDR1 LGHDT and CDR2 YNNKEL (reference sequence). The CDR3 spells CASRFWTARYSNQPQHF. The CDR3 DNA is TGTGCCAGCAGATTCTGGACAGCGCGATATAGCAATCAGCCCCAGCATTTT.